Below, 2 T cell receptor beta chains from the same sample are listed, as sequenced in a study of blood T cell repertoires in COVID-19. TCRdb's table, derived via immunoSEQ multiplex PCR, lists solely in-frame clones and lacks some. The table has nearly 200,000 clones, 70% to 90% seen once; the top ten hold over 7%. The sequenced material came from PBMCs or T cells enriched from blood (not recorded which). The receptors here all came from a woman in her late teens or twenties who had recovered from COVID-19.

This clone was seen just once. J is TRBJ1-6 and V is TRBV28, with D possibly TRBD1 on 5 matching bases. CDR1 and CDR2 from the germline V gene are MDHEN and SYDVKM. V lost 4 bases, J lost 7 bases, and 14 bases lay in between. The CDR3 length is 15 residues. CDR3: CASSSWRDGNSPLHF. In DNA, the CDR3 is TGTGCCAGCAGTTCTTGGCGGGACGGAAATTCACCCCTCCACTTT.

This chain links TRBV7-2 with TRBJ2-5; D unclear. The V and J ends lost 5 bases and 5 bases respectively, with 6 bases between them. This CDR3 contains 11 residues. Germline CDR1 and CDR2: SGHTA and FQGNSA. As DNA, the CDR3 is TGTGCCAGCAGCGCGCGGGAGACCCAGTACTTC. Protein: CASSARETQYF.